The text below deals with one T cell receptor (beta chain). The data belong to a study of blood T cell repertoires in COVID-19. Profiling relied on immunoSEQ multiplex PCR, and the TCRdb table lists in-frame clones only, not all of them. The sample lists approximately 280,000 clones, 75% to 90% occurring once. CDR1 SGHRS and CDR2 YFSETQ come from the germline V gene. V trimming: 0 bases; J trimming: 2 bases; junction bases outside the gene matches: 4. This CDR3 is built from 15 residues. The V gene is TRBV5-1, the J gene TRBJ1-2; 7 nucleotides agree with TRBD1. The sequence came from a woman between 45 and 65 years old who had recovered from COVID-19. Sequences were obtained from PBMCs or T cells enriched from blood (not recorded which). The CDR3, as DNA: TGCGCCAGCAGCTTGGCCTTGACAGGGAACTATGGCTACACCTTC. Protein: CASSLALTGNYGYTF. Complete variable domain (other parts from reference TRBV5-1 and TRBJ1-2): KAGVTQTPRYLIKTRGQQVTLSCSPISGHRSVSWYQQTPGQGLQFLFEYFSETQRNKGNFPGRFSGRQFSNSRSEMNVSTLELGDSALYLCASSLALTGNYGYTFGSGTRLTVV.